This T cell receptor (beta chain) was sequenced in a study of blood T cell repertoires in COVID-19. Per the germline V gene, CDR1 is MNHNY and CDR2 is SVGAGI (reference sequence). This CDR3 spans 16 amino acids. V was clipped by 2 bases and J by 0 bases, with 14 bases between them. TCRdb's copy holds only in-frame clones and misses some; the assay was immunoSEQ multiplex PCR. The sample records tens of thousands of clones, 78% being singletons. The specimen sequenced was peripheral blood. The gene calls are TRBV6-6 and TRBJ2-7; possibly TRBD2 for D (5 bases). The sequence was collected from a man in his 70s with COVID-19, enrolled during active disease. The CDR3 DNA reads as TGTGCCAGCAGTTACCTAGGACCGGGATTCTCCTACGAGCAGTACTTC. Translation gives CASSYLGPGFSYEQYF.